This TCR beta chain derives from a study of blood T cell repertoires in COVID-19. Study-wide context: Acute and convalescent COVID-19 specimens originated in the United States, Italy and Spain. PBMCs, B-cell-depleted T cells, or T cells were the source of the cDNA or gDNA that made up the material.

Trimming removed 0 bases at V and 9 bases at J, with 10 bases between. The CDR3 runs 13 residues. CDR1 is SGDLS and CDR2 is YYNGEE in the germline V gene. Authors' processing steps: Scientists estimated how many nucleated cells there were by amplifying reference gene primers. The data were produced by immunoSEQ multiplex PCR, yet TCRdb's version contains in-frame clones alone and is incomplete. V and J calls and clone size are those listed in that table; D and trimming were worked out from the DNA. Seen here are roughly 150,000 clones, roughly four fifths observed once, and the top ten hold approximately 11%.

The chain recombines TRBV9 with TRBJ2-1; D remains ambiguous. This TCR was sampled from a man between 60 and 75 years old with active or convalescent COVID-19. Sequenced sample: peripheral blood. The DNA for the CDR3 is TGTGCCAGCAGCGTAGCTCCGGGTAGTGAGCAGTTCTTC. This gives the protein CASSVAPGSEQFF.